A single sample gave rise to the 12 T cell receptor beta chains below, sequenced in a study of cytomegalovirus exposure and HLA in healthy donors. The PCR made use of 60 Vbeta and 13 Jbeta primers. Assay used: immunoSEQ multiplex PCR; TCRdb lists only in-frame clones, some missing. The table shows more than 150,000 clones, with roughly four fifths occurring only once. Specimen: PBMCs. The receptors shown here come from a man in his forties in good health and CMV-seronegative.

The CDR3 here is CASSRLVSGTGELFF. For the CDR3, the DNA is TGTGCCAGCAGCCGCCTCGTATCGGGCACCGGGGAGCTGTTTTTT. This chain uses TRBV11-2 with TRBJ2-2; D is uncertain. Germline-derived CDR1 and CDR2 are SGHAT and FQNNGV. The CDR3 extends over 15 amino acids. Trimming removed 5 bases from V and 4 bases from J, with 14 bases in between.

This chain links TRBV6-5 with TRBJ1-5, with D tentatively TRBD1 (5 bases). The CDR3 spans 13 residues. The germline V and J ends were trimmed by 6 bases and 4 bases, with 10 bases remaining between them. Germline values: CDR1 MNHEY, CDR2 SVGAGI. The CDR3 region has the DNA TGTGCCAGCAGGTTGGGGGGAAATCAGCCCCAGCATTTT. It yields the protein CASRLGGNQPQHF.

This clone was observed a single time. V usage is TRBV27 and J usage is TRBJ2-2, with 13 bases fitting TRBD2. Unmatched junction bases numbered 6, after V lost 8 bases and J lost 6 bases. Germline values: CDR1 MNHEY, CDR2 SMNVEV (reference sequence). The CDR3 sequence is 15 residues long. The CDR3 here is CASATSGRAPGELFF. The CDR3 nucleotides read TGTGCCAGCGCCACTAGCGGGAGGGCCCCCGGGGAGCTGTTTTTT.

The CDR3 is CASSDSETSGSLYEQYF. CDR3 sequence (DNA): TGTGCCAGCAGTGACTCGGAGACTAGCGGGAGTCTGTACGAGCAGTACTTC. The chain couples TRBV6-4 to TRBJ2-7; TRBD2 matches 12 bases. J was trimmed by 4 bases and V by 0 bases; bases with no gene match: 7. CDR1 is MRHNA, CDR2 SNTAGT, per germline. The CDR3 runs 17 residues.

V and J are TRBV30 and TRBJ2-3, with 10 positions matching TRBD2. The CDR3 spans 18 residues. In germline, CDR1 is GTSNPN, CDR2 SVGIG (reference sequence). J was trimmed by 1 base and V by 5 bases; bases with no gene match: 15. The CDR3 spells CAWGNLAGEGFGTDTQYF. CDR3 bases: TGTGCCTGGGGTAATCTAGCGGGAGAGGGTTTCGGCACAGATACGCAGTATTTT.

The chain links TRBV5-1 to TRBJ1-1; the match to TRBD1 covers 9 bases. Germline V lookup: CDR1 SGHRS, CDR2 YFSETQ. The CDR3 contains 18 residues. The V and J ends lost 0 bases and 4 bases, in that order; junction bases with no gene match: 13. CDR3 bases: TGCGCCAGCAGCTTGGACTTCCGACAGGGGGAGGGGGTCACTGAAGCTTTCTTT. This codes for CASSLDFRQGEGVTEAFF.

The CDR3 region has the DNA TGCGCCAGCAGCTTGGGTGGAGCGGGAGGGCCCTCCTACAATGAGCAGTTCTTC. Encoded protein: CASSLGGAGGPSYNEQFF. V gene TRBV5-1 combines with J gene TRBJ2-1, with 10 positions matching TRBD2. The length of the CDR3 is 18 residues. J lost 0 bases, V lost 0 bases, and 6 bases had no gene match. Germline CDR1 and CDR2: SGHRS and YFSETQ.

The chain is built from TRBV11-2 and TRBJ1-1; TRBD1 matches 7 bases. Germline loops: CDR1 SGHAT, CDR2 FQNNGV. The length of the CDR3 is 15 residues. The trim removed 4 bases at V and 1 base at J, leaving 6 bases unmatched. In DNA form, the CDR3 reads TGTGCCAGCAGCTCCCGAGGGGGCTCGAACACTGAAGCTTTCTTT. It codes for CASSSRGGSNTEAFF.

The chain is built from TRBV7-9 and TRBJ2-1; 7 bases are shared with TRBD2. Looked up from germline, CDR1 is SEHNR and CDR2 is FQNEAQ (reference sequence). The CDR3 has 12 residues. The V and J ends lost 3 bases and 9 bases, in that order; junction bases with no gene match: 2. The DNA for the CDR3 is TGTGCCAGCAGCTTGTGGGAGGGTGAGCAGTTCTTC. Translating gives CASSLWEGEQFF.

Comments on this clone: One junction end does not reproduce the germline sequence, and a read error may be involved. The chain links TRBV5-1 to TRBJ2-3; perhaps TRBD2 as D (6 bases). The CDR3 has 17 amino acids. Per the germline V gene, CDR1 is SGHRS and CDR2 is YFSETQ. This CDR3 is CASTLNVIGQGGDTQYF. The CDR3 DNA sequence: TGCGCCAGCACCTTGAATGTAATTGGGCAGGGAGGAGATACGCAGTATTTT.

The chain is built from TRBV5-1 and TRBJ1-1, with 8 bases lining up with TRBD1. Trimming at V came to 1 base and at J to 4 bases, leaving 0 bases not matched to a gene. CDR3 length: 13 amino acids. Germline V gene sequence: CDR1 SGHRS, CDR2 YFSETQ. Here the CDR3 DNA reads TGCGCCAGCAGCTTGACAGGGGGCACTGAAGCTTTCTTT. Amino acid sequence: CASSLTGGTEAFF.

This clone has a single count. The rearrangement links TRBV6-5 to TRBJ1-2, with D maybe TRBD1 (5 bases). CDR1 is MNHEY, CDR2 SVGAGI, per germline. V was trimmed by 2 bases and J by 5 bases, leaving 15 bases between them. The CDR3 length is 15 residues. The DNA for the CDR3 is TGTGCCAGCAGTTACGGGGGGACCAGTGGGTATGGCTACACCTTC. Translating it yields CASSYGGTSGYGYTF.